The 11 T cell receptor beta chains given below trace back to one sample, sequenced in a study of cytomegalovirus exposure and HLA in healthy donors. In the PCR, 60 Vbeta and 13 Jbeta primers were used. Data came from immunoSEQ multiplex PCR; TCRdb stores just in-frame clones and leaves some out. This sample has 60,000 to 90,000 clones, with around two thirds found just once. The source material was PBMCs. These receptors were taken from a woman aged 45-60 years in good health and CMV-seropositive.

The chain has TRBV19 and TRBJ1-4; 10 nucleotides align to TRBD1. This CDR3 is 18 amino acids long. Germline CDR1 reads LNHDA; CDR2 reads SQIVND (reference sequence). V was pared by 6 bases and J by 8 bases, with 18 bases of the junction left unmatched. As DNA, the CDR3 is TGTGCCAGTAGCGCCAGAATGCCGAGACAGGGGGCCAACGAAAAACTGTTTTTT. Amino acid sequence: CASSARMPRQGANEKLFF.

J is TRBJ1-6 and V is TRBV2; possible D gene TRBD1, 6 bases. The CDR3 contains 16 residues. Germline lookup yields CDR1 SNHLY and CDR2 FYNNEI. V lost 7 bases to trimming and J lost 3 bases, with 16 bases between them. Written as DNA, the CDR3 is TGTGCCAGCACCATGCGGGGGGCCGTCTATAATTCACCCCTCCACTTT. This encodes CASTMRGAVYNSPLHF. The full variable domain, rest sourced from reference TRBV2 and TRBJ1-6, is EPEVTQTPSHQVTQMGQEVILRCVPISNHLYFYWYRQILGQKVEFLVSFYNNEISEKSEIFDDQFSVERPDGSNFTLKIRSTKLEDSAMYFCASTMRGAVYNSPLHFGNGTRLTVT.

The chain recombines TRBV9 with TRBJ2-7; maybe TRBD1 (5 bases). Germline CDR1 is SGDLS and CDR2 is YYNGEE. Between the trimmed V and J ends, which lost 4 bases and 1 base, there was a span of 12 bases. The CDR3 length is 14 residues. The CDR3 DNA is TGTGCCAGCAGCAGGGGCAGGTTTTCCTACGAGCAGTACTTC. Translation: CASSRGRFSYEQYF.

The CDR3 nucleotides are TGTGCCTGGAGTAGAGGGGGACCTAACCACGAGCAGTACTTC. Protein: CAWSRGGPNHEQYF. The chain uses TRBV30 and TRBJ2-7; weak D call: TRBD1 (6 bases). The CDR3 is 14 residues long. V was cut by 2 bases and J by 5 bases, with 16 bases left in between. Germline V gene lookup returns CDR1 GTSNPN and CDR2 SVGIG (reference sequence).

The chain recombines TRBV19 with TRBJ1-5; a weak D match, TRBD1 (6 bases). This CDR3 region has 13 residues. V shed 7 bases and J shed 9 bases, with 16 bases lying between them. CDR1 LNHDA and CDR2 SQIVND come from the germline V gene (reference sequence). In DNA form, the CDR3 reads TGTGCCAGTATGGACAGCACCCCGGGGCCCCAGCATTTT. Translating it yields CASMDSTPGPQHF. Drawing the rest from reference TRBV19 and TRBJ1-5, the complete variable domain is DGGITQSPKYLFRKEGQNVTLSCEQNLNHDAMYWYRQDPGQGLRLIYYSQIVNDFQKGDIAEGYSVSREKKESFPLTVTSAQKNPTAFYLCASMDSTPGPQHFGDGTRLSIL.

This clone was recorded only once. The chain recombines TRBV6-4 with TRBJ2-7; 7 bases map to TRBD1. The CDR3 runs to 14 residues. Unmatched junction bases numbered 4, after V lost 3 bases and J lost 2 bases. Germline values: CDR1 MRHNA, CDR2 SNTAGT. This CDR3 is CASSDIGGPYEQYF. The CDR3 DNA follows: TGTGCCAGCAGTGATATAGGGGGCCCCTACGAGCAGTACTTC.

The CDR3 spells CASSYSSREGQPQHF. In DNA, the CDR3 is TGTGCCAGCAGTTACTCGAGTCGGGAAGGGCAGCCCCAGCATTTT. The chain links TRBV6-5 to TRBJ1-5; D is uncertain. CDR1 MNHEY and CDR2 SVGAGI come from the germline V gene. The V end lost 0 bases, the J end lost 7 bases, and 13 bases lay between the germline ends. The CDR3 consists of 15 residues.

The chain recombines TRBV18 with TRBJ2-1; D is unclear. V shed 3 bases and J shed 6 bases, with 12 bases lying between them. The CDR3 is 14 residues long. Germline CDR1 is KGHSH and CDR2 is LQKENI. The CDR3: CASSPPTDGNEQFF. The DNA of the CDR3 is TGTGCCAGCTCACCCCCGACTGACGGCAATGAGCAGTTCTTC.

The rearrangement uses TRBV9 and TRBJ2-3; D is possibly TRBD2 (5 bases). Trimming took 4 bases from V and 3 from J, leaving 12 bases between them. This CDR3 region has 14 residues. Germline loops: CDR1 SGDLS, CDR2 YYNGEE. CDR3 loop: CASSSPLGTDTQYF. The CDR3 DNA reads as TGTGCCAGCAGCTCCCCACTAGGGACAGATACGCAGTATTTT.

The chain couples TRBV27 to TRBJ2-7; possible D gene TRBD1, 7 bases. From germline, CDR1 is MNHEY and CDR2 SMNVEV (reference sequence). The CDR3 runs to 16 residues. V lost 3 bases, J lost 2 bases, and 17 bases lay in between. CDR3 nucleotide sequence: TGTGCCAGCAGTTTGGCCCGGACAGGAGGGGCCTACGAGCAGTACTTC. This translates into CASSLARTGGAYEQYF.

The rearrangement joins TRBV7-2 to TRBJ2-1; D is possibly TRBD1 (8 bases). This CDR3 is 13 amino acids long. CDR1 is SGHTA, CDR2 FQGNSA, per germline. V was cut by 6 bases and J by 7 bases, with 13 bases left in between. The CDR3 DNA is TGTGCCAGCAGTCACAGGGGGGGTAATGAGCAGTTCTTC. Amino acid sequence: CASSHRGGNEQFF.